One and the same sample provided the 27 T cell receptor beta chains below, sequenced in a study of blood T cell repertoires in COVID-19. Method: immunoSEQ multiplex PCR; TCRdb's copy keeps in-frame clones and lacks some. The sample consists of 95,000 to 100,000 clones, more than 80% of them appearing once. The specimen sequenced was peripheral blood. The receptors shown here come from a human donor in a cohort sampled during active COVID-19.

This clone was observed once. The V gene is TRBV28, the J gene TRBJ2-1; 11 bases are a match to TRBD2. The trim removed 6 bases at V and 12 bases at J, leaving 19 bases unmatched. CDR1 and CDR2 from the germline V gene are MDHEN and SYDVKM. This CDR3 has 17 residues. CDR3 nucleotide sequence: TGTGCCAGCAGCTTAGCGGGAGGGCCCTCCCGCTCCTCTCCGCAGTTCTTC. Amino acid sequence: CASSLAGGPSRSSPQFF.

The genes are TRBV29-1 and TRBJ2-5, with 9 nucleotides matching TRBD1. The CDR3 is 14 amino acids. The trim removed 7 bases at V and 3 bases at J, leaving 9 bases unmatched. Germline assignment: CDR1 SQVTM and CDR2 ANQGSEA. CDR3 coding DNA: TGCAGCGCGGGAGGCGGGACAGGGAAAGAGACCCAGTACTTC. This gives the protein CSAGGGTGKETQYF.

The CDR3 reads CASSYSNRGRGTEAFF. CDR3 nucleotide sequence: TGTGCCAGCAGTTACTCTAATAGGGGGCGAGGGACTGAAGCTTTCTTT. The rearrangement joins TRBV6-5 to TRBJ1-1; TRBD1 matches 7 bases. CDR1 is MNHEY and CDR2 is SVGAGI in the germline V gene. The CDR3 is 16 amino acids. V lost 0 bases, J lost 5 bases, and 9 bases stayed unmatched.

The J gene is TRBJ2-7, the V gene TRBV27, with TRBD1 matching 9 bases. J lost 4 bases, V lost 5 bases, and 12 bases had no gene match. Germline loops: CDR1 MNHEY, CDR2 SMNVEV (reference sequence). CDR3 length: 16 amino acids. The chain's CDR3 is CASSHAGTGKSYEQYF. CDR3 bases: TGTGCCAGCAGTCACGCCGGGACAGGGAAAAGTTACGAGCAGTACTTC.

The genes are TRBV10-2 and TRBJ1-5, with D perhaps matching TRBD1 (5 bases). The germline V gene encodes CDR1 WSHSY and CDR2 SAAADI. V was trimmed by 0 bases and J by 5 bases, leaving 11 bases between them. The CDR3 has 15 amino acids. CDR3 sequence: CASSESPAGYQPQHF. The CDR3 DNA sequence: TGCGCCAGCAGTGAGTCGCCGGCAGGGTATCAGCCCCAGCATTTT.

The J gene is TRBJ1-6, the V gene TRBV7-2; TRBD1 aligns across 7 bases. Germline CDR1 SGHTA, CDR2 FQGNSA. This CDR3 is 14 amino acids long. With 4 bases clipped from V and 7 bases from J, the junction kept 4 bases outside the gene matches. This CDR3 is CASSWTGGNSPLHF. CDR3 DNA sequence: TGTGCCAGCAGCTGGACAGGTGGGAATTCACCCCTCCACTTT.

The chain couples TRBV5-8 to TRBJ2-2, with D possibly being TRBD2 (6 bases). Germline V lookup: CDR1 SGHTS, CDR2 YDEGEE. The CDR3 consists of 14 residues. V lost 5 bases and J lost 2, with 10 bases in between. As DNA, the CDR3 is TGTGCCAGCAGTCCTGGGACTAACACCGGGGAGCTGTTTTTT. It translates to CASSPGTNTGELFF.

The CDR3 sequence is CASRTGTSGSNEQFF. CDR3 DNA sequence: TGCGCCAGCAGGACCGGGACTAGCGGATCAAATGAGCAGTTCTTC. The chain combines TRBV5-1 with TRBJ2-1; 11 positions match TRBD2. The ends lost 5 bases at V and 7 bases at J; junction bases unmatched: 8. CDR1 and CDR2 (germline): SGHRS, YFSETQ. The CDR3 covers 15 residues.

The CDR3 DNA reads TGTGCCAGCAGCCTCCGCGCGGGGGGGCGCGCCGGGGAGCTGTTTTTT. Residues: CASSLRAGGRAGELFF. The rearrangement joins TRBV3-1 (or the pseudogene TRBV3-2) to TRBJ2-2, with 9 positions matching TRBD2. Germline V gene sequence: CDR1 LGHDT, CDR2 YNNKEL (reference sequence). The CDR3 contains 16 residues. V trimming: 4 bases; J trimming: 6 bases; junction bases outside the gene matches: 9.

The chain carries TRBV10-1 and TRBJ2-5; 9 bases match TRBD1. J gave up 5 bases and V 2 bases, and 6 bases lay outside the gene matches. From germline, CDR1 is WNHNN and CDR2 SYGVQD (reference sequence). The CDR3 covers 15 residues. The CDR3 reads CASSERGTGKETQYF. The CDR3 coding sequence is TGCGCCAGCAGTGAGAGGGGGACAGGGAAGGAGACCCAGTACTTC.

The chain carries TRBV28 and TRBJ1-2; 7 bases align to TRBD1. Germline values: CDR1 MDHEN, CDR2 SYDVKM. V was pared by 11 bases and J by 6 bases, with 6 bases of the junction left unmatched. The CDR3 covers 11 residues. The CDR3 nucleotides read TGTGCCGGCCGACAGGGACATGGCTACACCTTC. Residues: CAGRQGHGYTF.

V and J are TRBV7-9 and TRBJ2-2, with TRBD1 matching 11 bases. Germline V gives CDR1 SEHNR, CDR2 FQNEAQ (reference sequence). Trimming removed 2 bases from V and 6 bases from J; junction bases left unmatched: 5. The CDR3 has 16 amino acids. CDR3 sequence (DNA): TGTGCCAGCAGCTTATTCGGGACAGGGGGGTCCGGGGAGCTGTTTTTT. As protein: CASSLFGTGGSGELFF.

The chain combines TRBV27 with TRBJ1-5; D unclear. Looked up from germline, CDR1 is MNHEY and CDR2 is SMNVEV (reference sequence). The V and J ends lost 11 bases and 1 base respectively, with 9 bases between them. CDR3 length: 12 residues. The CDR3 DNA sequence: TGTGCCGGTGACACAAGCAATCAGCCCCAGCATTTT. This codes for CAGDTSNQPQHF.

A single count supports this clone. The DNA for the CDR3 is TGTGCCAGCAGCACCGTGACTACCTCCTACGAGCAGTACTTC. Protein product: CASSTVTTSYEQYF. The rearrangement uses TRBV7-9 and TRBJ2-7; D might be TRBD2 (5 bases). The V end lost 5 bases, the J end lost 0 bases, and 11 bases lay between the germline ends. The germline CDR1 and CDR2 sequences are SEHNR and FQNEAQ (reference sequence). The CDR3 extends over 14 amino acids.

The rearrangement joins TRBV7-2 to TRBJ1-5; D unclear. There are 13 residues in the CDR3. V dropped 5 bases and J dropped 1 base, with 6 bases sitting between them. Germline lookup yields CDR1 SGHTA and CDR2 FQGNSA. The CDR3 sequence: CASSERSNQPQHF. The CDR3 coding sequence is TGTGCCAGCAGCGAACGGAGCAATCAGCCCCAGCATTTT.

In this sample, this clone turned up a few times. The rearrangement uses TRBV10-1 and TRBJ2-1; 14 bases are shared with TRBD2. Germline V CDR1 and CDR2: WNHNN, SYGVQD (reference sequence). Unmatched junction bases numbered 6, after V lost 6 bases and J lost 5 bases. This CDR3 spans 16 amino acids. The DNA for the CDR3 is TGCGCCAGCAGCAAGGGACTAGCGGGAGTTAACAATGAGCAGTTCTTC. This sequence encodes CASSKGLAGVNNEQFF.

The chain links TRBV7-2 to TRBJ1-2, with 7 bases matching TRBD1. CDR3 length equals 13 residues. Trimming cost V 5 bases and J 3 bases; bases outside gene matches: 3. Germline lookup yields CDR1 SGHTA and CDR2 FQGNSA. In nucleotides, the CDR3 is TGTGCCAGCAGCCTCACAGGGGACTATGGCTACACCTTC. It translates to CASSLTGDYGYTF.

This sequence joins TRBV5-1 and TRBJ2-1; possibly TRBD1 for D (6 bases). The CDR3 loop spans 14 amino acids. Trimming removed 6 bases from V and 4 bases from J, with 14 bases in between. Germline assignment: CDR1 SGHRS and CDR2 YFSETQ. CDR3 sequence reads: CASKSGQQYNEQFF. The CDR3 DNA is TGCGCCAGCAAGTCCGGACAGCAATACAATGAGCAGTTCTTC.

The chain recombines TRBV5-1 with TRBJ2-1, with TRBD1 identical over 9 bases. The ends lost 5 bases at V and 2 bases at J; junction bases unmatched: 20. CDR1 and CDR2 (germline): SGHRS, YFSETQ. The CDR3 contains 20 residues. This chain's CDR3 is CASRSKDQISRQGAYNEQFF. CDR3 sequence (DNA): TGCGCCAGCAGATCAAAAGATCAAATTTCCCGACAGGGGGCCTACAATGAGCAGTTCTTC.

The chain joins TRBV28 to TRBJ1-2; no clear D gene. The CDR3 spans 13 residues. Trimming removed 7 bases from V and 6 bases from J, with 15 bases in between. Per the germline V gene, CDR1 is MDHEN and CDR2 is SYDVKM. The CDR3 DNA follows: TGTGCCAGCACCGCACCGGTGCTCGATGGCTACACCTTC. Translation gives CASTAPVLDGYTF.

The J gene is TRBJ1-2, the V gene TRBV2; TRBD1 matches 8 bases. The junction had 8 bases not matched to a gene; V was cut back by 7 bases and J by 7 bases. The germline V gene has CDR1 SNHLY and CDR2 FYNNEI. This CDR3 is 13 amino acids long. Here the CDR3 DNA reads TGTGCCAGCATCCTTCGGACAGGGTCTGGCTACACCTTC. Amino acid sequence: CASILRTGSGYTF.

CDR3 residues: CASSTGLAGALIYNEQFF. The CDR3 bases are TGTGCCAGTAGTACGGGACTAGCGGGGGCCTTGATCTACAATGAGCAGTTCTTC. V and J are TRBV19 and TRBJ2-1; TRBD2 matches 14 bases. The V gene's germline CDR1 is LNHDA and CDR2 SQIVND (reference sequence). The CDR3 extends over 18 amino acids. The V gene end was trimmed by 4 bases and the J gene end by 3 bases; junction bases not matched to a gene: 8.

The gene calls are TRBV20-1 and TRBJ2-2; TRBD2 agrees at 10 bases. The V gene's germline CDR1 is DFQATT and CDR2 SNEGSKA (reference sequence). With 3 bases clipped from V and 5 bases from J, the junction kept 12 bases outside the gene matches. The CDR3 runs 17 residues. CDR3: CSASWASGSPRTGELFF. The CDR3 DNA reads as TGCAGTGCTAGTTGGGCTAGCGGGAGCCCCAGGACCGGGGAGCTGTTTTTT.

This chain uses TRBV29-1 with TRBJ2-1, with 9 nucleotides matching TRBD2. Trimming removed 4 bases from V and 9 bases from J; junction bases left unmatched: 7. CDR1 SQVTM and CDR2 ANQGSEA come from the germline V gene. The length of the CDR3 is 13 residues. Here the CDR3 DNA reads TGCAGCGTTGTAGCGGGGGTATACCCTGAGCAGTTCTTC. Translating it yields CSVVAGVYPEQFF.

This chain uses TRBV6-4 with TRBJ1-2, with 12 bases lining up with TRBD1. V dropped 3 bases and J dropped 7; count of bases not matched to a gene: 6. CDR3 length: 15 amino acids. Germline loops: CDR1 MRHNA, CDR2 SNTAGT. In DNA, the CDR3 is TGTGCCAGCAGTGATCAGGGACAGGGGGCTGCTGGCTACACCTTC. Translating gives CASSDQGQGAAGYTF.

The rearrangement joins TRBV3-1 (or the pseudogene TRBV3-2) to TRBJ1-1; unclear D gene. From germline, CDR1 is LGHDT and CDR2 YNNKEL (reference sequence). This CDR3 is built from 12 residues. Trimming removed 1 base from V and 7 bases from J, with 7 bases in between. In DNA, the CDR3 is TGTGCCAGCAGCCAAGTGGCAAATGAAGCTTTCTTT. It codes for CASSQVANEAFF.

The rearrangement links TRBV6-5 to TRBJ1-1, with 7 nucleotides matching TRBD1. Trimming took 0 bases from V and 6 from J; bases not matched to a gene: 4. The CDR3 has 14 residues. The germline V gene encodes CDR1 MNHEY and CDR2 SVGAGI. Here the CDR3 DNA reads TGTGCCAGCAGTTACTCAAGGGGGCATGCTGAAGCTTTCTTT. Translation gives CASSYSRGHAEAFF.